Listed here is a single T cell receptor beta chain. Its specificity is unknown. TCRdb's copy holds only in-frame clones and misses some; the assay was immunoSEQ multiplex PCR. Altogether approximately 82,000 clones are present, 86% being singletons, with the ten largest covering over 5%. The CDR3 contains 14 residues. V lost 3 bases to trimming and J lost 5 bases, with 13 bases between them. CDR1 is SNHLY and CDR2 is FYNNEI in the germline V gene. The sample belongs to a study of OX40 agonist ivuxolimab in advanced cancers. About the research overall: Dose-escalation patients suffered from hepatocellular carcinoma, melanoma, renal cell or head and neck cancer. Approximately 40% of patients had received prior checkpoint inhibitor therapy. The study reported partial responses in three patients: one hepatocellular carcinoma, two cutaneous melanoma.

Whole-study results and caveats: At doses 0.1 to 3.0 mg/kg, CD4+ and CD8+ clones expanded.

This TCR came from an adult with an advanced solid tumor such as melanoma, head and neck, liver or kidney cancer. This chain connects TRBV2 to TRBJ1-1; D might be TRBD1 (5 bases). Sequencing was performed on CD4+ or CD8+ T cells sorted from blood, taken in a trial of the OX40 agonist ivuxolimab. The CDR3 DNA reads as TGTGCCAGCAGTGAGGGCAGGGAGGGGACTGAAGCTTTCTTT. Encoded protein: CASSEGREGTEAFF.